The clone carrying this TCR beta chain was seen more than once but under ten times. Its specificity is unknown. The source of the sample is a study of response to subunit inactivated influenza vaccine. Overall study findings and caveats: New T cells are recruited in small numbers by each seasonal influenza vaccination, according to the authors' suggestion.

TCRdb re-called the RT-PCR reads through MiXCR, storing one row per CDR3 protein. The repertoire consists of over 750,000 distinct CDR3 sequences, with 21% occurring once and the leading ten covering 10%. Per germline, CDR1 MNHNS and CDR2 SASEGT. With 6 bases clipped from V and 3 bases from J, the junction kept 11 bases outside the gene matches. CDR3 length: 16 amino acids. This chain connects TRBV6-1 to TRBJ2-1; the match to TRBD1 covers 7 bases. Sequenced here: PBMCs from blood, sampled around 5 days after vaccination. This clonotype was obtained from a man aged 50 or older who received an inactivated influenza vaccine. As DNA, the CDR3 is TGTGCCAGCAGGGGAACAGGGGACGGGTTCTACAATGAGCAGTTCTTC. Protein product: CASRGTGDGFYNEQFF.